The rows below give T cell receptor beta chains drawn from one sample of a study of cytomegalovirus exposure and HLA in healthy donors. Measured with immunoSEQ multiplex PCR; TCRdb has only the in-frame clones, and not every one. In the table there are 150,000 to 180,000 clones, roughly 82% of which are singletons. Sample: PBMCs. The receptors were gathered from a woman aged 50 to 60 in good health and CMV-seropositive. CDR3s include the opening cysteine and the closing phenylalanine or tryptophan. The order of the fields is clone size, D gene, V gene, J gene, CDR3 DNA, CDR3 protein. The D gene is left open where the match is weak. Only part of the rows carry a size: once, few, many, or a class if the clone is expanded.

size: .
D: .
V: TRBV7-9
J: TRBJ2-3
DNA: TGTGCCAGCAGCTTCTCCGAGGTCGCAGATACGCAGTATTTT
CDR3: CASSFSEVADTQYF

size: .
D: TRBD1
V: TRBV29-1
J: TRBJ2-7
DNA: TGCAGCGTTGGGAGGGTACAGGGGGCTTTCGAGCAGTACTTC
CDR3: CSVGRVQGAFEQYF

size: .
D: .
V: TRBV5-6
J: TRBJ2-7
DNA: TGTGCCAGCAGCTTGGCAGGGCTTACCTACGAGCAGTACTTC
CDR3: CASSLAGLTYEQYF

size: .
D: .
V: TRBV7-8
J: TRBJ1-1
DNA: TGTGCCAGCAGCTTACAGGGTCCGCGTACTGAAGCTTTCTTT
CDR3: CASSLQGPRTEAFF

size: .
D: TRBD2
V: TRBV6-6
J: TRBJ2-3
DNA: TGTGCCAGCAGGGCCCGGACTAGCGGGGGGGCACATACGCAGTATTTT
CDR3: CASRARTSGGAHTQYF

size: .
D: TRBD1
V: TRBV2
J: TRBJ1-2
DNA: TGTGCCAGCAGGAATAACTGGGGACAGGGGGGTGATGGCTACACCTTC
CDR3: CASRNNWGQGGDGYTF

size: .
D: .
V: TRBV18
J: TRBJ1-2
DNA: TGTGCCAGCTCACGCTACACCCTCGGACAGAATGATGGCTACACCTTC
CDR3: CASSRYTLGQNDGYTF

size: .
D: TRBD2
V: TRBV27
J: TRBJ2-3
DNA: TGTGCCAGCAGTTTCCTAGCGGGGGGAGCAACAGATACGCAGTATTTT
CDR3: CASSFLAGGATDTQYF

size: .
D: TRBD1
V: TRBV27
J: TRBJ2-7
DNA: TGTGCCAGCAGTCCGGGACAGGGAATCTACGAGCAGTACTTC
CDR3: CASSPGQGIYEQYF

size: .
D: .
V: TRBV10-3
J: TRBJ1-1
DNA: TGTGCCATCAGTGGGGGTCAGGGAAGGTTGGAAGCTTTCTTT
CDR3: CAISGGQGRLEAFF

size: .
D: .
V: TRBV23-1
J: TRBJ1-6
DNA: TGCGCCCGGAGGGGCGCGACCCCTTGTAATTCACCCCTCCACTTT
CDR3: CARRGATPCNSPLHF

size: .
D: TRBD2
V: TRBV25-1
J: TRBJ2-3
DNA: TGTGCCAGCAGTGGGGTAGCGGGGGCAGATACGCAGTATTTT
CDR3: CASSGVAGADTQYF

size: .
D: .
V: TRBV6-5
J: TRBJ1-1
DNA: TGTGCCAGCATCTCTAGTGAGAGCCGGAACACTGAAGCTTTCTTT
CDR3: CASISSESRNTEAFF

size: .
D: TRBD2
V: TRBV11-2
J: TRBJ2-1
DNA: TGTGCCAGCAGCACCATAGCGGGCATGAATGAGCAGTTCTTC
CDR3: CASSTIAGMNEQFF

size: .
D: .
V: TRBV6-5
J: TRBJ1-1
DNA: TGTGCCAGCAGTTATTGGGGGGGCTCGAACACTGAAGCTTTCTTT
CDR3: CASSYWGGSNTEAFF

size: .
D: .
V: TRBV10-3
J: TRBJ1-2
DNA: TGTGCCATCAGTGAGGTCGGAGTCAGTGATAACTATGGCTACACCTTC
CDR3: CAISEVGVSDNYGYTF

size: .
D: .
V: TRBV29-1
J: TRBJ1-2
DNA: TGCAGCGTTGAAGCTGCAGGGAACTATGGCTACACCTTC
CDR3: CSVEAAGNYGYTF

size: .
D: .
V: TRBV5-1
J: TRBJ1-2
DNA: TGCGCCAGCAGCCTCCAGCTGGGGAGCTATGGCTACACCTTC
CDR3: CASSLQLGSYGYTF

size: .
D: TRBD2
V: TRBV15
J: TRBJ2-3
DNA: TGTGCCACCAGCAGAAGGACTAGCGGGGGGCCGGGGTCGGATACGCAGTATTTT
CDR3: CATSRRTSGGPGSDTQYF

size: .
D: TRBD1
V: TRBV4-2
J: TRBJ2-7
DNA: TGTGCCAGCAGCCAAGAGTGGGACAGGGCGATGGAATACGAGCAGTACTTC
CDR3: CASSQEWDRAMEYEQYF

size: .
D: TRBD2
V: TRBV28
J: TRBJ2-7
DNA: TGTGCCAGCAGTCCCCGCGGGGGGCCAACCTACGAGCAGTACTTC
CDR3: CASSPRGGPTYEQYF

size: .
D: TRBD2
V: TRBV5-6
J: TRBJ2-2
DNA: TGTGCCAGCAGCTTTGGACTAGCTTGGGGAACCGGGGAGCTGTTTTTT
CDR3: CASSFGLAWGTGELFF

size: .
D: TRBD1
V: TRBV29-1
J: TRBJ2-1
DNA: TGCAGCGTTGAAGATCTTTGGACAGGTAATCACAATGAGCAGTTCTTC
CDR3: CSVEDLWTGNHNEQFF

size: .
D: TRBD1
V: TRBV5-1
J: TRBJ1-1
DNA: TGCGCCAGCAGCGGGGACAGGGTGGGAAGGACTGAAGCTTTCTTT
CDR3: CASSGDRVGRTEAFF

size: few
D: .
V: TRBV19
J: TRBJ1-4
DNA: TGTGCCAGTTCGCCGACAGGTCTAAATGAAAAACTGTTTTTT
CDR3: CASSPTGLNEKLFF

size: .
D: TRBD1
V: TRBV4-3
J: TRBJ1-1
DNA: TGCGCCAGCAGCCCTTCGACAGGGGCAATGAACACTGAAGCTTTCTTT
CDR3: CASSPSTGAMNTEAFF

size: few
D: .
V: TRBV28
J: TRBJ1-5
DNA: TGTGCCAGCAGTTTAGGGCATAAGGGCAATCAGCCCCAGCATTTT
CDR3: CASSLGHKGNQPQHF

size: .
D: .
V: TRBV5-1
J: TRBJ2-6
DNA: TGCGCCAGCAGCCCTAGACCGAGCTCTGGGGCCAACGTCCTGACTTTC
CDR3: CASSPRPSSGANVLTF

size: .
D: .
V: TRBV19
J: TRBJ2-7
DNA: TGTGCCAGTAGTATCGGGGGACAGTCCTACGAGCAGTACTTC
CDR3: CASSIGGQSYEQYF

size: few
D: TRBD2
V: TRBV27
J: TRBJ2-3
DNA: TGTGCCAGCAGTTATACGGGGCGGGAGACAGATACGCAGTATTTT
CDR3: CASSYTGRETDTQYF

size: .
D: TRBD1
V: TRBV7-6
J: TRBJ2-7
DNA: TGTGCCAGCAGCTTGGAAAGGGCCACCGGGACAGTCTCCTACGAGCAGTACTTC
CDR3: CASSLERATGTVSYEQYF

size: .
D: .
V: TRBV7-2
J: TRBJ2-1
DNA: TGTGCCAGCAGCTGGGGAGCGGGTAGCTCCTACAATGAGCAGTTCTTC
CDR3: CASSWGAGSSYNEQFF

size: .
D: .
V: TRBV2
J: TRBJ1-1
DNA: TGTGCCACCGACAGGTCTATTAACACTGAAGCTTTCTTT
CDR3: CATDRSINTEAFF

size: .
D: .
V: TRBV19
J: TRBJ2-1
DNA: TGTGCCAGTAGTATCGACGGCACTAGCTCCTACAATGAGCAGTTCTTC
CDR3: CASSIDGTSSYNEQFF

size: few
D: .
V: TRBV5-4
J: TRBJ1-1
DNA: TGTGCCAGCAGCTGGGGACAATACGTGAACACTGAAGCTTTCTTT
CDR3: CASSWGQYVNTEAFF

size: .
D: .
V: TRBV2
J: TRBJ2-2
DNA: TGTGCCAGCAGCCCGGGGGGCAGGTGGGAGCTGTTTTTT
CDR3: CASSPGGRWELFF

size: .
D: TRBD2
V: TRBV27
J: TRBJ2-3
DNA: TGTGCCAGCAGTCCCCGGGGAGCGGGGGGGGTGGATACGCAGTATTTT
CDR3: CASSPRGAGGVDTQYF

size: .
D: TRBD2
V: TRBV4-3
J: TRBJ2-1
DNA: TGCGCCAGCAGCCATGGAAAGCGGGGGTACAATGAGCAGTTCTTC
CDR3: CASSHGKRGYNEQFF

size: few
D: TRBD1
V: TRBV6-6
J: TRBJ2-1
DNA: TGTGCCAGCAGTTTCAAAGGACAGGGGAACTACAATGAGCAGTTCTTC
CDR3: CASSFKGQGNYNEQFF

size: .
D: TRBD2
V: TRBV9
J: TRBJ2-1
DNA: TGTGCCAGCAGCGACGTACGGGCGGGAGGGCTTAATGAGCAGTTCTTC
CDR3: CASSDVRAGGLNEQFF

size: .
D: TRBD2
V: TRBV27
J: TRBJ2-7
DNA: TGTGCCAGCAGTTTTTCGGGACTAGCGGCTTACGAGCAGTACTTC
CDR3: CASSFSGLAAYEQYF

size: once
D: .
V: TRBV5-6
J: TRBJ1-4
DNA: TGTGCCAGCAGCTTGGGGGCAGCCTTCCTTAATGAAAAACTGTTTTTT
CDR3: CASSLGAAFLNEKLFF

size: few
D: .
V: TRBV5-6
J: TRBJ2-7
DNA: TGTGCCAGCAGCCGTACAGGGCCCTACGAGCAGTACTTC
CDR3: CASSRTGPYEQYF